The sequence of this T cell receptor (beta chain) was determined in a study of cytomegalovirus exposure and HLA in healthy donors. Study outcomes and limitations: It was confirmed in vitro that a few of the CMV-associated chains were specific for CMV antigens. The authors enumerated 150 to 200 TCR beta chains as linked to cytomegalovirus.

In regard to this clone: What it recognizes is unknown.

Sequenced by immunoSEQ multiplex PCR; TCRdb stores in-frame clones only, minus some. Of some 290,000 clones listed, roughly 88% are singletons. The germline gives CDR1 KGHSH, CDR2 LQKENI. The CDR3 runs to 18 residues. The V segment lost 1 base and the J segment 4 bases; nucleotides outside the gene matches: 12. The donors were in the roughly 120-subject validation cohort; that cohort was separate from the roughly 680-subject first cohort. This chain connects TRBV18 to TRBJ2-1; TRBD2 matches 8 bases. This receptor was taken from a man aged 25-45 years in good health and CMV-seronegative. The sample consisted of PBMCs. DNA for the CDR3: TGTGCCAGCTCACCACGAACGGGGGGGCTGGGAAAGTACAATGAGCAGTTCTTC. As protein: CASSPRTGGLGKYNEQFF.